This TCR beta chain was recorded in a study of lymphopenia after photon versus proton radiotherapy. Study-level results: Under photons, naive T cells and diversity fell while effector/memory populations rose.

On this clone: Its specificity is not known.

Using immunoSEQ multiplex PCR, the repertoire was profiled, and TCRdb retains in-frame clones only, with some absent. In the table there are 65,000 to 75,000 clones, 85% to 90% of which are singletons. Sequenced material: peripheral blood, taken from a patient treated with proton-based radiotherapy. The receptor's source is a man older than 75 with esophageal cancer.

Here the CDR3 reads CASSPAQGASYEQYF. CDR3 nucleotide sequence: TGTGCCAGCTCACCCGCCCAGGGGGCGAGCTACGAGCAGTACTTC. The chain employs TRBV18 and TRBJ2-7, with 8 bases fitting TRBD1. CDR1 and CDR2 from the germline V gene are KGHSH and LQKENI. The CDR3 has 15 amino acids. The V and J ends lost 3 bases and 3 bases, in that order; junction bases with no gene match: 7. The whole variable domain, filled in from reference TRBV18 and TRBJ2-7, reads NAGVMQNPRHLVRRRGQEARLRCSPMKGHSHVYWYRQLPEEGLKFMVYLQKENIIDESGMPKERFSAEFPKEGPSILRIQQVVRGDSAAYFCASSPAQGASYEQYFGPGTRLTVT.